This TCR beta chain came from a study of blood T cell repertoires in COVID-19. Looking at the study overall: Collection of acute and convalescent COVID-19 samples took place in the United States, Italy and Spain. Nucleic acid was either cDNA or gDNA, and it came from T cells, B-cell-depleted T cells, or PBMCs.

Libraries were prepared by immunoSEQ multiplex PCR; TCRdb keeps only in-frame clonotypes and omits some of them. This table has about 130,000 clones, 84% appearing once. Sequencing input: peripheral blood. The clonotype originates from a man in his fifties or sixties with acute or convalescent COVID-19.

This chain's CDR3 is CATSPGPGEQMNTEAFF. In DNA form, the CDR3 reads TGTGCCACCAGCCCCGGGCCAGGGGAGCAAATGAACACTGAAGCTTTCTTT. This rearrangement joins TRBV15 to TRBJ1-1, with D perhaps matching TRBD1 (6 bases). CDR1 and CDR2 from the germline V gene are LNHNV and YYDKDF (reference sequence). V lost 5 bases and J 0 bases, leaving 19 bases between the germline ends. There are 17 residues in the CDR3.